The 30 T cell receptor beta chains in this list originate from one sample, sequenced in a study of blood T cell repertoires in COVID-19. The protocol was immunoSEQ multiplex PCR, while the TCRdb copy is restricted to in-frame clones and leaves out a portion. Of 200,000 or so clones in the sample, about 87% were seen once. Sequenced: PBMCs or T cells enriched from blood (not recorded which). Every receptor here comes from a woman in her twenties or thirties who had recovered from COVID-19.

The V gene is TRBV5-1, the J gene TRBJ1-1, with 8 bases that match TRBD1. The length of the CDR3 is 15 residues. V lost 1 base, J lost 5 bases, and 7 bases stayed unmatched. The germline V gene encodes CDR1 SGHRS and CDR2 YFSETQ. Here the CDR3 DNA reads TGCGCCAGCAGCTTGTTTCAGGGGGCGCTTACTGAAGCTTTCTTT. It encodes CASSLFQGALTEAFF.

The chain employs TRBV24-1 and TRBJ2-2, with a weak D call TRBD1 (6 bases). The V end was cut by 4 bases, the J end by 4 bases, with 9 bases between. Germline-derived CDR1 and CDR2 are KGHDR and SFDVKD. This CDR3 has 14 amino acids. As DNA, the CDR3 is TGTGCCACCAGTGAGACCAGGGGCACCGGGGAGCTGTTTTTT. Translated: CATSETRGTGELFF.

The chain combines TRBV5-1 with TRBJ1-2, with TRBD1 identical over 7 bases. The ends lost 4 bases at V and 4 bases at J; junction bases unmatched: 7. Looked up from germline, CDR1 is SGHRS and CDR2 is YFSETQ. The CDR3 consists of 14 residues. CDR3 residues: CASSVVTGLYGYTF. The CDR3 DNA is TGCGCCAGCAGCGTGGTGACAGGGCTCTATGGCTACACCTTC.

The chain joins TRBV9 to TRBJ1-2; no clear D. CDR1 SGDLS and CDR2 YYNGEE come from the germline V gene. V was shortened by 0 bases and J by 4 bases, with 19 bases between the two germline ends. There are 17 residues in the CDR3. This CDR3 is CASSVGPFDTGIYGYTF. The CDR3 nucleotides are TGTGCCAGCAGCGTAGGTCCCTTTGACACGGGGATCTATGGCTACACCTTC.

This clone occurred a few times. The chain joins TRBV4-3 to TRBJ1-6; D not resolved. Germline V lookup: CDR1 LGHNA, CDR2 YSLEER. The V gene lost 0 bases and the J gene lost 5 bases, with 11 bases spanning the gap. The CDR3 totals 16 residues. The chain's CDR3 is CASSQDRGGDNSPLHF. The CDR3 coding sequence is TGCGCCAGCAGCCAAGATCGAGGAGGTGATAATTCACCCCTCCACTTT.

The chain is built from TRBV3-1 (or the pseudogene TRBV3-2) and TRBJ1-1; maybe TRBD1 (6 bases). The CDR3 has 15 residues. Trimming removed 3 bases at V and 4 bases at J, with 15 bases between. Per the germline V gene, CDR1 is LGHDT and CDR2 is YNNKEL (reference sequence). The CDR3 region has the DNA TGTGCCAGCAGCCACTCTCGGGACATGATCACTGAAGCTTTCTTT. Amino acid sequence: CASSHSRDMITEAFF.

This clone was counted many times. The genes are TRBV6-1 and TRBJ2-2, with 11 bases lining up with TRBD2. The CDR3 covers 16 residues. Trimming took 4 bases from V and 10 from J; bases not matched to a gene: 11. Per the germline V gene, CDR1 is MNHNS and CDR2 is SASEGT. The CDR3 DNA reads TGTGCCAGCAGTGCCCTCGCAGGTAGCGGGGGGGAGGAGCTGTTTTTT. This gives the protein CASSALAGSGGEELFF.

The chain has TRBV19 and TRBJ1-5; TRBD1 agrees at 10 bases. The J segment lost 1 base and the V segment lost 7 bases, leaving 10 bases of the junction unmatched. This CDR3 region has 17 residues. Germline V gene lookup returns CDR1 LNHDA and CDR2 SQIVND (reference sequence). This CDR3 reads CASTGGQGEWSNQPQHF. CDR3 DNA sequence: TGTGCCAGTACCGGCGGACAGGGGGAATGGAGCAATCAGCCCCAGCATTTT.

Written as DNA, the CDR3 is TGCGCCAGCAGCTTTACAGGGGACTACTATGGCTACACCTTC. Its protein is CASSFTGDYYGYTF. The V call is TRBV5-1, the J call TRBJ1-2; 7 bases fit TRBD1. Germline assignment: CDR1 SGHRS and CDR2 YFSETQ. CDR3 length equals 14 residues. The V gene end was trimmed by 2 bases and the J gene end by 3 bases; junction bases not matched to a gene: 4.

The rearrangement links TRBV27 to TRBJ1-1, with D unresolved. The CDR3 consists of 13 residues. Trimming took 3 bases from V and 0 from J, leaving 5 bases between them. Germline V gene data show CDR1 as MNHEY and CDR2 as SMNVEV (reference sequence). The CDR3 loop is CASSFSMNTEAFF. The CDR3 region has the DNA TGTGCCAGCAGTTTTTCTATGAACACTGAAGCTTTCTTT.

The chain uses TRBV28 and TRBJ1-2; D not resolved. The CDR3 runs to 15 residues. Germline V CDR1 and CDR2: MDHEN, SYDVKM. The germline V and J ends were trimmed by 6 bases and 2 bases, with 16 bases remaining between them. In DNA form, the CDR3 reads TGTGCCAGCAGGAGTTTTGCCCGACAAAACTATGGCTACACCTTC. This translates into CASRSFARQNYGYTF.

CDR3 amino acids: CASSDGSPLHF. The DNA of the CDR3 is TGTGCCAGCAGTGACGGTTCACCCCTCCACTTT. V and J are TRBV6-1 and TRBJ1-6; D not resolved. The CDR3 totals 11 residues. The V gene lost 3 bases and the J gene lost 9 bases, with 3 bases spanning the gap. Germline V gene sequence: CDR1 MNHNS, CDR2 SASEGT.

Of note for this clone: At the DNA level, this CDR3 is encoded by other sequences in the same sample as well. The V gene is TRBV12-3 or TRBV12-4, the J gene TRBJ1-6; no firm D call. With 3 bases removed from V and 9 bases from J, the gap between germline ends came to 6 bases. This CDR3 contains 12 residues. CDR3: CASSFPRSPLHF. CDR3 sequence (DNA): TGTGCCAGCAGTTTCCCCCGTTCACCCCTCCACTTT.

This chain connects TRBV7-9 to TRBJ1-2; a weak D match, TRBD1 (6 bases). V shed 0 bases and J shed 6 bases, with 11 bases lying between them. Germline-derived CDR1 and CDR2 are SEHNR and FQNEAQ (reference sequence). The CDR3 length is 14 residues. The CDR3 loop reads CASSLAGAQNGYTF. CDR3 nucleotide sequence: TGTGCCAGCAGCTTAGCGGGGGCGCAGAATGGCTACACCTTC.

The sample holds a few counts of this clone. The rearrangement links TRBV7-9 to TRBJ1-6; perhaps TRBD1 as D (5 bases). CDR1 is SEHNR, CDR2 FQNEAQ, per germline (reference sequence). V shed 5 bases and J shed 10 bases, with 12 bases lying between them. This CDR3 spans 13 amino acids. CDR3 sequence: CASSTTGESPLHF. DNA for the CDR3: TGTGCCAGCAGCACCACAGGTGAATCACCCCTCCACTTT.

The chain employs TRBV5-1 and TRBJ2-7; perhaps TRBD1 as D (6 bases). The CDR3 loop spans 14 amino acids. Deletions cut 2 bases from V and 1 base from J, with 10 bases between. From germline, CDR1 is SGHRS and CDR2 YFSETQ. CDR3 sequence (DNA): TGCGCCAGCAGCTTTGGGGGCACATCCTACGAGCAGTACTTC. It yields the protein CASSFGGTSYEQYF.

The chain joins TRBV11-2 to TRBJ2-2; D uncertain. Germline lookup yields CDR1 SGHAT and CDR2 FQNNGV. This CDR3 region has 15 residues. V lost 1 base and J 1 base, leaving 7 bases between the germline ends. The DNA for the CDR3 is TGTGCCAGCAGCTTAGGATTCAGGAACACCGGGGAGCTGTTTTTT. Protein sequence: CASSLGFRNTGELFF.

The rearrangement joins TRBV27 to TRBJ1-1; 7 bases agree with TRBD1. Germline assignment: CDR1 MNHEY and CDR2 SMNVEV (reference sequence). V shed 5 bases and J 0 bases; nucleotides not matched to a gene: 9. The CDR3 sequence is 16 residues long. The CDR3 nucleotides read TGTGCCAGCAGTCACGACAGGGAAAGAGTGAACACTGAAGCTTTCTTT. This sequence encodes CASSHDRERVNTEAFF.

This chain uses TRBV10-3 with TRBJ1-5; 7 positions match TRBD1. The CDR3 runs to 14 residues. V dropped 6 bases and J dropped 6; count of bases not matched to a gene: 8. CDR1 is ENHRY and CDR2 is SYGVKD in the germline V gene. CDR3 loop: CAISVDRDGQPQHF. The CDR3 nucleotides are TGTGCCATCAGCGTCGACAGGGACGGTCAGCCCCAGCATTTT.

CDR3 in DNA: TGCGCCAGCAGCCAAGGGCGGAGGCGGGAGGTTGAAGCTTTCTTT. Protein product: CASSQGRRREVEAFF. This sequence joins TRBV4-1 and TRBJ1-1; D gene unclear. The CDR3 length is 15 residues. Germline lookup yields CDR1 MGHRA and CDR2 YSYEKL. The V gene lost 1 base and the J gene lost 7 bases, with 16 bases spanning the gap.

The chain links TRBV6-5 to TRBJ1-5; TRBD1 aligns across 8 bases. This CDR3 is 15 amino acids long. The J segment lost 3 bases and the V segment lost 4 bases, leaving 5 bases of the junction unmatched. From germline, CDR1 is MNHEY and CDR2 SVGAGI. CDR3 nucleotides: TGTGCCAGCAGTTTAGGGACAGGTCCCAATCAGCCCCAGCATTTT. Its protein product is CASSLGTGPNQPQHF.

The V gene is TRBV29-1, the J gene TRBJ2-1, with D perhaps TRBD2 (6 bases). The V gene lost 0 bases and the J gene lost 4 bases, with 10 bases spanning the gap. In germline, CDR1 is SQVTM, CDR2 ANQGSEA. This CDR3 has 14 residues. For the CDR3, the DNA is TGCAGCGTTGAAGATCCGGGACTGTACAATGAGCAGTTCTTC. Protein sequence: CSVEDPGLYNEQFF.

The DNA of the CDR3 is TGTGCCATCAGTGAGGGGACTACCCAAGAGACCCAGTACTTC. Translated, it gives CAISEGTTQETQYF. The rearrangement uses TRBV10-3 and TRBJ2-5, with TRBD2 matching over 7 bases. V lost 2 bases to trimming and J lost 1 base; unmatched junction nucleotides: 1. The CDR3 extends over 14 amino acids. Looked up from germline, CDR1 is ENHRY and CDR2 is SYGVKD.

Here the CDR3 reads CATSDQTGSNGYTF. The DNA for the CDR3 is TGTGCCACCAGTGACCAGACAGGTAGCAACGGCTACACCTTC. V usage is TRBV24-1 and J usage is TRBJ1-2, with D perhaps matching TRBD1 (6 bases). From germline, CDR1 is KGHDR and CDR2 SFDVKD. CDR3 length: 14 amino acids. Trimming pared 4 bases from V and 8 bases from J, leaving 16 bases between.

The V gene is TRBV4-2, the J gene TRBJ2-3; 9 bases map to TRBD1. V dropped 4 bases and J dropped 2; count of bases not matched to a gene: 4. In germline, CDR1 is LGHNA, CDR2 YNFKEQ. The CDR3 is 15 residues long. The CDR3 protein is CASSRGQGNTDTQYF. DNA for the CDR3: TGTGCCAGCAGCCGGGGACAGGGAAACACAGATACGCAGTATTTT.

Notes on this clone: One end of the junction is discordant with germline, which a read error may explain. The chain carries TRBV7-9 and TRBJ1-4, with 10 bases lining up with TRBD1. The CDR3 is 16 residues long. Germline V gene lookup returns CDR1 SEHNR and CDR2 FQNEAQ (reference sequence). This chain's CDR3 is CASSTDRGYTIEKLFF. In DNA, the CDR3 is TGTGCCAGCAGCACGGACAGGGGGTACACTATTGAAAAACTGTTTTTT.

The V and J genes are TRBV2 and TRBJ2-2; D might be TRBD1 (6 bases). This CDR3 has 16 amino acids. The V end was cut by 6 bases, the J end by 6 bases, with 20 bases between. The V gene's germline CDR1 is SNHLY and CDR2 FYNNEI. CDR3 nucleotides: TGTGCCAGCAGCCGGGCGTGGGGGCCCACGTCCGGGGAGCTGTTTTTT. Its translation: CASSRAWGPTSGELFF.

The chain joins TRBV2 to TRBJ2-7; no firm D call. This CDR3 spans 13 amino acids. Germline CDR1 is SNHLY and CDR2 is FYNNEI. V dropped 3 bases and J dropped 4 bases, with 10 bases sitting between them. The CDR3 nucleotides read TGTGCCAGCAGTGAGCACAGATGGTACGAGCAGTACTTC. Protein product: CASSEHRWYEQYF.

The rearrangement joins TRBV14 to TRBJ2-7, with D possibly being TRBD2 (5 bases). There are 15 residues in the CDR3. V lost 1 base and J 4 bases, leaving 14 bases between the germline ends. Germline CDR1 is SGHDN and CDR2 is FVKESK. Here the CDR3 reads CASSQGYSEFYEQYF. The CDR3 DNA reads as TGTGCCAGCAGCCAAGGATATAGCGAATTTTACGAGCAGTACTTC.

This chain links TRBV5-1 with TRBJ2-5, with 13 bases aligning to TRBD2. Trimming took 0 bases from V and 5 from J; bases not matched to a gene: 7. Germline V CDR1 and CDR2: SGHRS, YFSETQ. This CDR3 has 17 residues. DNA of the CDR3: TGCGCCAGCAGCTTGGGGTCAAGGACTAGCGGGGGTGAGACCCAGTACTTC. The encoded protein is CASSLGSRTSGGETQYF.